This TCR beta chain was found in a study of blood T cell repertoires in COVID-19. Study summary: Some COVID-19 samples were acute and others convalescent; all came from the United States, Italy and Spain.

Authors' methods: Estimation of nucleated cell counts relied on the amplification of reference gene primers. Method: immunoSEQ multiplex PCR; TCRdb's copy keeps in-frame clones and lacks some. V and J calls plus clone size are reproduced from that table; the DNA served to infer D and trimming. The sample yields around 20,000 clones, 90% to 95% seen once. CDR3 length: 18 amino acids. The receptor was isolated from a human donor in a cohort sampled during active COVID-19. Sequences were obtained from peripheral blood. The chain combines TRBV12-1 with TRBJ2-7; the table names TRBD2, a call not compared with the DNA. TRBV12-1 is assigned pseudogene status. The CDR3 nucleotides read TGTGCCAGCAGCCCCCCGGTCCGTCGGGAACCGAGCTCCTACGAGCAGTACTTC. Amino acids: CASSPPVRREPSSYEQYF.